One and the same sample provided the 30 T cell receptor beta chains below, sequenced in a study of CD8+ T cells in alopecia areata. TCR sequencing used cDNA made by reverse transcription of extracted RNA. TCRdb keeps only in-frame clones here, not all; method: immunoSEQ multiplex PCR. The table records 150,000 to 200,000 clones, about 70% of them present only once. The sample consisted of CD8+ T cells sorted from blood, taken at week 0. Receptors originate from a human donor with alopecia areata.

Worth noting for this clone: Other DNA sequences in this specimen translate into the identical CDR3. The gene calls are TRBV5-6 and TRBJ1-5, with D hard to call. Trimming pared 0 bases from V and 0 bases from J, leaving 4 bases between. Looked up from germline, CDR1 is SGHDT and CDR2 is YYEEEE. The CDR3 consists of 14 residues. The CDR3 DNA reads as TGTGCCAGCAGCTTGGGGGGTAGCAATCAGCCCCAGCATTTT. Protein sequence: CASSLGGSNQPQHF. Full variable domain (outside the CDR3, taken from reference TRBV5-6 and TRBJ1-5): DAGVTQSPTHLIKTRGQQVTLRCSPKSGHDTVSWYQQALGQGPQFIFQYYEEEERQRGNFPDRFSGHQFPNYSSELNVNALLLGDSALYLCASSLGGSNQPQHFGDGTRLSIL.

The chain has TRBV15 and TRBJ2-3; no definite D call. Trimming left V 3 bases short and J 7 bases short, with 5 bases between. Looked up from germline, CDR1 is LNHNV and CDR2 is YYDKDF (reference sequence). The CDR3 runs 11 residues. CDR3 bases: TGTGCCACCAGCAGGGAGAATACGCAGTATTTT. Its protein is CATSRENTQYF.

The chain employs TRBV30 and TRBJ1-5, with D tentatively TRBD1 (5 bases). The germline V gene encodes CDR1 GTSNPN and CDR2 SVGIG (reference sequence). The CDR3 runs 15 residues. V lost 2 bases and J lost 4, with 15 bases in between. CDR3 DNA sequence: TGTGCCTGGAGTACGGGTAGGGGCTATAATCAGCCCCAGCATTTT. Its protein is CAWSTGRGYNQPQHF.

The rearrangement joins TRBV4-1 to TRBJ2-1, with 10 nucleotides matching TRBD2. The V gene end was trimmed by 3 bases and the J gene end by 7 bases; junction bases not matched to a gene: 3. The length of the CDR3 is 14 residues. Per germline, CDR1 MGHRA and CDR2 YSYEKL. The CDR3 nucleotides are TGCGCCAGCAGCCAGAGTAGCGGGAGGAATGAGCAGTTCTTC. Translation gives CASSQSSGRNEQFF.

The chain links TRBV4-1 to TRBJ2-2, with a possible D match to TRBD1 (6 bases). The germline CDR1 and CDR2 sequences are MGHRA and YSYEKL. Trimming left V 8 bases short and J 4 bases short, with 14 bases between. CDR3 length: 14 amino acids. The CDR3 loop reads CASSTEDSTGELFF. Here the CDR3 DNA reads TGCGCCAGCTCCACGGAGGACAGCACCGGGGAGCTGTTTTTT.

J is TRBJ1-5 and V is TRBV4-1, with TRBD1 as a possible D gene (6 bases). Trimming removed 0 bases at V and 2 bases at J, with 11 bases between. There are 16 residues in the CDR3. CDR1 and CDR2 (germline): MGHRA, YSYEKL. Here the CDR3 reads CASSQEGGGRNQPQHF. CDR3 bases: TGCGCCAGCAGCCAAGAGGGTGGGGGCCGCAATCAGCCCCAGCATTTT.

The rearrangement links TRBV25-1 to TRBJ2-7; D remains unclear. Trimming took off 4 bases at V and 1 base at J, with 2 bases between the two ends. The germline CDR1 and CDR2 sequences are MGHDK and SYGVNS. The CDR3 has 11 residues. CDR3 protein: CASSGSYEQYF. The CDR3 bases are TGTGCCAGCAGTGGGTCCTACGAGCAGTACTTC.

The V gene is TRBV4-1, the J gene TRBJ2-2; possibly TRBD1 or TRBD2 for D (5 bases each). Trimming stripped 2 bases from V and 0 bases from J, with 13 bases between. CDR1 MGHRA and CDR2 YSYEKL come from the germline V gene. This CDR3 is built from 17 residues. In DNA, the CDR3 is TGCGCCAGCAGCCAATCGAGTCTGGGACCGAACACCGGGGAGCTGTTTTTT. Translating gives CASSQSSLGPNTGELFF.

This clone was observed a handful of times. The V and J genes are TRBV6-6 and TRBJ2-3; D gene unclear. Germline V gene lookup returns CDR1 MNHNY and CDR2 SVGAGI (reference sequence). This CDR3 spans 15 amino acids. V was cut by 8 bases and J by 0 bases, with 15 bases left in between. CDR3 region: CASLTPSTSTDTQYF. The CDR3 region has the DNA TGTGCCAGCCTTACCCCCTCGACCAGCACAGATACGCAGTATTTT.

This chain links TRBV30 with TRBJ1-2; perhaps TRBD1 as D (5 bases). From germline, CDR1 is GTSNPN and CDR2 SVGIG (reference sequence). This CDR3 comprises 12 residues. The V and J ends lost 6 bases and 6 bases respectively, with 14 bases between them. The CDR3 DNA sequence: TGTGCCTGCCCCCATGTGACAGATGGCTACACCTTC. As protein: CACPHVTDGYTF.

The chain has TRBV12-5 and TRBJ2-7; D is undetermined. Germline V CDR1 and CDR2: LGHNT, FRNRAP. Trimming left V 1 base short and J 3 bases short, with 10 bases between. This CDR3 spans 14 amino acids. The CDR3 nucleotides read TGTGCTAGTGGTTTGGACAGCCACTTCTACGAGCAGTACTTC. Amino acid sequence: CASGLDSHFYEQYF.

The chain has TRBV30 and TRBJ2-3; no firm D call. V shed 6 bases and J shed 6 bases, with 7 bases lying between them. The CDR3 has 10 residues. The V gene's germline CDR1 is GTSNPN and CDR2 SVGIG (reference sequence). As DNA, the CDR3 is TGTGCCTGTTATTCCGATACGCAGTATTTT. It yields the protein CACYSDTQYF.

This clone has a handful of counts. The chain recombines TRBV29-1 with TRBJ1-1, with D possibly being TRBD1 (5 bases). The CDR3 is 14 residues long. Trimming pared 2 bases from V and 4 bases from J, leaving 14 bases between. Looked up from germline, CDR1 is SQVTM and CDR2 is ANQGSEA. The DNA for the CDR3 is TGCAGCGTTGAATACGAGGGACGAGGCACTGAAGCTTTCTTT. Translating gives CSVEYEGRGTEAFF.

The chain recombines TRBV29-1 with TRBJ2-3; TRBD2 matches at 7 bases. This CDR3 region has 14 residues. Looked up from germline, CDR1 is SQVTM and CDR2 is ANQGSEA. Losses at the gene ends were 3 bases for V and 2 bases for J; bases not matched to a gene: 5. The CDR3 protein is CSVEEGLNTDTQYF. Written as DNA, the CDR3 is TGCAGCGTTGAGGAGGGACTAAACACAGATACGCAGTATTTT.

This clone was seen a few times. The J gene is TRBJ2-1, the V gene TRBV11-3; TRBD1 matches 10 bases. The CDR3 has 15 amino acids. The V segment lost 6 bases and the J segment 4 bases; nucleotides outside the gene matches: 6. The germline V gene encodes CDR1 SGHNT and CDR2 YENEEA. The CDR3 DNA reads as TGTGCCAGCAGTCTTAGGGGACAGGGGTACAATGAGCAGTTCTTC. Translating it yields CASSLRGQGYNEQFF.

This clone has only one observation. The chain uses TRBV4-2 and TRBJ2-5; a weak D match, TRBD1 (6 bases). This CDR3 contains 15 residues. Germline values: CDR1 LGHNA, CDR2 YNFKEQ. With 1 base removed from V and 4 bases from J, the gap between germline ends came to 13 bases. The CDR3 region has the DNA TGTGCCAGCAGCCAAGGGAATGCAGGGGTAGAGACCCAGTACTTC. This sequence encodes CASSQGNAGVETQYF.

The chain links TRBV5-6 to TRBJ2-2; D is ambiguous. The CDR3 contains 14 residues. The ends were cut back, 4 bases at V and 3 bases at J, with 10 bases in the middle. CDR1 and CDR2 (germline): SGHDT, YYEEEE. The CDR3: CASSIVSYTGELFF. The CDR3 nucleotides are TGTGCCAGCAGCATTGTCAGCTACACCGGGGAGCTGTTTTTT.

In its sample, this clone was seen a few times. This chain uses TRBV29-1 with TRBJ1-2; no clear D gene. The CDR3 extends over 11 amino acids. Trimming shortened V by 6 bases and J by 8 bases, and 13 bases separated the two germline ends. Germline-derived CDR1 and CDR2 are SQVTM and ANQGSEA. The CDR3, as DNA: TGCAGCGTCCGACAAGGGCCAGGCTACACCTTC. Translating it yields CSVRQGPGYTF.

V and J are TRBV28 and TRBJ1-6; D might be TRBD1 (6 bases). V was clipped by 9 bases and J by 4 bases, with 25 bases between them. Germline CDR1 reads MDHEN; CDR2 reads SYDVKM. The CDR3 spans 18 residues. Here the CDR3 reads CASCIEGGVEPYNSPLHF. CDR3 in DNA: TGTGCCAGTTGTATTGAGGGGGGGGTCGAACCGTATAATTCACCCCTCCACTTT.

This sequence joins TRBV13 and TRBJ1-1; D not certain. The germline V gene has CDR1 PRHDT and CDR2 FYEKMQ (reference sequence). Trimming cost V 0 bases and J 8 bases, with 10 bases left between them. CDR3 length: 13 amino acids. CDR3 nucleotides: TGTGCCAGCAGCTTAGGTGGTGGGAGAGAAGCTTTCTTT. The encoded protein is CASSLGGGREAFF.

The CDR3 protein is CASSYSRAGGSNEQFF. As DNA, the CDR3 is TGTGCCAGCAGTTACTCAAGAGCGGGGGGCTCCAATGAGCAGTTCTTC. This chain links TRBV6-5 with TRBJ2-1; 9 nucleotides agree with TRBD2. The CDR3 sequence is 16 residues long. Germline V gene lookup returns CDR1 MNHEY and CDR2 SVGAGI. Unmatched junction bases numbered 6, after V lost 0 bases and J lost 6 bases.

The CDR3 region is CASSGGHTEAFF. In nucleotides, the CDR3 is TGCGCCAGCAGCGGGGGGCACACTGAAGCTTTCTTT. This chain joins TRBV5-1 and TRBJ1-1, with a possible D match to TRBD1 (6 bases). The CDR3 covers 12 residues. Trimming shortened V by 4 bases and J by 3 bases, and 7 bases separated the two germline ends. Looked up from germline, CDR1 is SGHRS and CDR2 is YFSETQ.

This chain links TRBV6-1 with TRBJ2-1; 7 bases align to TRBD1. In germline, CDR1 is MNHNS, CDR2 SASEGT. V gave up 2 bases and J gave up 1 base; unmatched junction bases: 5. The CDR3 is made up of 16 amino acids. CDR3 DNA sequence: TGTGCCAGCAGTGAATGGGACAGATCTTCCTACAATGAGCAGTTCTTC. This codes for CASSEWDRSSYNEQFF.

J is TRBJ2-7 and V is TRBV6-5, with TRBD2 identical over 10 bases. The CDR3 totals 15 residues. Germline V gives CDR1 MNHEY, CDR2 SVGAGI. Trimming removed 0 bases from V and 5 bases from J; junction bases left unmatched: 4. The CDR3 bases are TGTGCCAGCAGTTACTCTAGCGGGGGGTTGGACGAGCAGTACTTC. This translates into CASSYSSGGLDEQYF.

The V and J genes are TRBV19 and TRBJ2-7, with D perhaps matching TRBD1 (5 bases). The ends were cut back, 1 base at V and 0 bases at J, with 10 bases in the middle. This CDR3 region has 15 residues. CDR1 is LNHDA, CDR2 SQIVND, per germline (reference sequence). In DNA form, the CDR3 reads TGTGCCAGTAGTATAGGGGCAGGGAACTCCTACGAGCAGTACTTC. This codes for CASSIGAGNSYEQYF.

V is TRBV7-3 and J is TRBJ2-1; the D is unclear. Germline assignment: CDR1 SGHTA and CDR2 FQGTGA. The V end was cut by 2 bases, the J end by 10 bases, with 6 bases between. CDR3 length: 11 amino acids. The DNA for the CDR3 is TGTGCCAGCAGCTTATCAGGAGAGCAGTTCTTC. It codes for CASSLSGEQFF.

This clone has only a few counts. J is TRBJ2-5 and V is TRBV5-6; D remains unclear. CDR1 and CDR2 (germline): SGHDT, YYEEEE. The CDR3 is made up of 14 amino acids. Trimming pared 6 bases from V and 1 base from J, leaving 13 bases between. CDR3 sequence: CASTFPTRQETQYF. The CDR3 DNA is TGTGCCAGCACCTTCCCGACCCGCCAAGAGACCCAGTACTTC.

This sequence joins TRBV2 and TRBJ2-5; 11 bases agree with TRBD2. The J call is doubtful: the DNA matches TRBJ2-7 better. Germline V gene sequence: CDR1 SNHLY, CDR2 FYNNEI. This CDR3 spans 15 amino acids. The CDR3 region is CASRETSGRSYEQYF. CDR3 in DNA: TGTGCCAGCAGGGAAACTAGCGGGAGAAGCTACGAGCAGTACTTC.

The sample holds a few counts of this clone. The rearrangement links TRBV6-5 to TRBJ2-1, with 10 bases fitting TRBD2. The CDR3 sequence is 14 residues long. The germline CDR1 and CDR2 sequences are MNHEY and SVGAGI. Trimming cost V 6 bases and J 6 bases; bases outside gene matches: 5. Here the CDR3 DNA reads TGTGCCAGCAGATTAGCGGGAGGAATCAATGAGCAGTTCTTC. Translating it yields CASRLAGGINEQFF.

The chain couples TRBV2 to TRBJ2-3; D remains ambiguous. In germline, CDR1 is SNHLY, CDR2 FYNNEI. The CDR3 covers 16 residues. V was clipped by 3 bases and J by 0 bases, with 13 bases between them. The DNA of the CDR3 is TGTGCCAGCAGTGAGTTGAAAGCGTCTAGCACAGATACGCAGTATTTT. It is translated as CASSELKASSTDTQYF.